This TCR beta chain stems from a study of beta chain features in type 1 diabetes. Note on this clone: What it recognizes is unknown.

The V end lost 1 base, the J end lost 2 bases, and 12 bases lay between the germline ends. Per the germline V gene, CDR1 is SGHDN and CDR2 is FVKESK. The CDR3 runs 15 residues. The study reverse transcribed the entire isolated RNA, so it sequenced expressed TCRB transcripts. The repertoire was sequenced with immunoSEQ multiplex PCR; TCRdb's copy has only in-frame clones and lacks some. This sample has 200,000 to 250,000 clones, with 25% to 30% found just once. The study, taken as a whole, reports: A moderate, significant TCRB CDR3 shortening appeared in type 1 diabetes across four CD4+ subsets.

Sequencing was carried out using central memory CD4+ T cells from blood. The chain employs TRBV14 and TRBJ2-7; maybe TRBD2 (6 bases). The TCR was taken from a man aged 25 to 45 in good health. This CDR3 reads CASSQGTSQTYEQYF. CDR3 coding DNA: TGTGCCAGCAGCCAAGGTACTAGCCAGACCTACGAGCAGTACTTC.